This T cell receptor (beta chain) originates from a study of vaccination and CD4 T cells after COVID-19 (dated by TCRdb to between 2021 and 2023). Concerning the study at large: Convalescent patients had a positive SARS-CoV-2 result on nasal swab PCR, and of these patients, several had mild disease and one had severe disease. Post-vaccine blood samples were obtained a median of roughly 75 days after the second vaccine dose, with a range of roughly 13 to 250 days. In the convalescent cohort there were six males and four females, among whom were two Hispanic individuals, seven Caucasians, two Asians and one multiracial person. The cultures were stimulated with overlapping spike peptide pools from SARS-CoV-2 and from the common cold coronaviruses HCoV-NL63, HCoV-OC43 and HCoV-229E. In under twelve COVID-19 convalescent patients and several infection-naive healthy vaccine recipients, researchers compared the spike-specific CD4+ TCR repertoire from before mRNA vaccination with the repertoire from after. Each participant got two doses of either the Pfizer-BioNTech BNT162b2 vaccine (n=8) or the Moderna mRNA-1273 vaccine (n=2). Post-COVID blood samples from convalescent patients were collected a median of roughly 100 days after diagnosis, with a range of about 35 to 180 days. Control cultures received a CEFX viral epitope pool as the positive control, an HIV-1 Nef peptide pool as the negative control, or no peptide.

Results and caveats for the whole study, not just this receptor: The study included relatively few convalescent patients and did not analyze early timepoints after natural infection. Of the vaccine-specific clones in convalescent patients, 304 of 307, or nearly all, reacted only to SARS-CoV-2 spike and did not cross-react with common cold coronaviruses. Among the post-vaccine SARS-CoV-2-reactive clones in convalescent patients, a median approximately 86% showed up only after vaccination, which suggests vaccine-specific priming. Although the median number of SARS-CoV-2-reactive clonotypes went up from roughly 19 after infection to some 38 after vaccination, the increase was not significant.

Libraries were prepared through PCR. At the Johns Hopkins FTIC core, DNA from the cultured CD4+ T cells underwent TCR sequencing with the Oncomine TCR Beta short-read assay. Genomic DNA was extracted from the cultured CD4+ T cells with the QIAamp micro DNA kit. Oncomine TCR Beta libraries from cultured CD4+ T cells were pooled using unique dual indexes and sequenced on an Illumina iSeq 100. In the source study's methods: Non-productive sequences were filtered out, and CDR3s that did not start with C, did not end with F or W, or were shorter than 7 amino acids were discarded. Antigen-specific clonotypes were identified with the MANAFEST web application by comparing peptide-stimulated wells with reference and other culture wells. To be called positive, a clone needed an FDR below 0.05, an odds ratio above 5, and a productive frequency above 0.1% in at least two of three replicate wells. Cross-reactive clonotypes were defined as significantly expanded in both SARS-CoV-2 spike wells and at least one common cold coronavirus spike condition. Using R version 3.6.1, CDR3 homology was evaluated through Levenshtein distances (stringdist) along with unrooted phylogenetic trees (ape). TCRdb ran its own pipeline on the public reads, namely fastp trimming at Q25 and MiXCR clone calling, and kept in-frame beta chains. Each entry is one CDR3 protein sequence, shown with its most common DNA and genes. TCRdb assigned the V and J calls; the authors' analysis was not used. A total of some 15,000 distinct CDR3 sequences appear in this sample, 70% to 75% of them only once. The ten largest clonotypes hold more than 15% of the sample.

As concerns this clonotype: The target of this receptor is not known. Qualities for individual bases were not recorded, and no much larger clone is one base off.

The V and J ends are trimmed by 0 bases and 2 bases, leaving 14 bases between them. The CDR1 and CDR2 encoded by the germline V gene (reference sequence) are DFQATT and SNEGSKA. The CDR3 measures 15 amino acids from cysteine to phenylalanine. Just the 45-base CDR3 DNA is kept, in frame starting at base 1. The intended sense of this specimen's treatment or condition label: roughly 10-day PBMC culture with coronavirus spike peptide pools or control peptides (ViraFEST assay). The ViraFEST assay, used in the study, expanded antigen-specific T cells with peptide pools and then identified the expanded clonotypes through TCR sequencing. The positive SARS-CoV-2 PCR tests of the convalescent patients were dated from March to December 2020, before the Alpha, Beta and Delta variants emerged in the United States. PBMCs were cultured at about 2 million per well in IMDM supplemented with roughly 5% human AB serum and about 10 IU/ml IL-2, with 9.5 to 10 ug/ml peptide pools added. Half of the culture medium was replaced with fresh IL-2-containing medium on days 3 and 7. CD4+ T cells were isolated after roughly 10 days of culture through negative selection using the EasySep CD4+ T cell isolation kit. Ficoll-Paque Plus gradient centrifugation was used to isolate PBMCs from whole blood, and the isolated PBMCs were then either used fresh or cryopreserved at -140C. Each culture condition was generally run in triplicate wells.

The rearranged chain carries TRBV20-1 and TRBJ2-7, with TRBD1 as a weak D call on 6 bases. Sequenced: CD4+ T cells from blood, cultured in vitro. This clonotype originated in a human donor who had recovered from COVID-19. The sequence in DNA is TGCAGTGCTAGAGATCTACAGGGAACCCCCTACGAGCAGTACTTC. Its translation is CSARDLQGTPYEQYF.